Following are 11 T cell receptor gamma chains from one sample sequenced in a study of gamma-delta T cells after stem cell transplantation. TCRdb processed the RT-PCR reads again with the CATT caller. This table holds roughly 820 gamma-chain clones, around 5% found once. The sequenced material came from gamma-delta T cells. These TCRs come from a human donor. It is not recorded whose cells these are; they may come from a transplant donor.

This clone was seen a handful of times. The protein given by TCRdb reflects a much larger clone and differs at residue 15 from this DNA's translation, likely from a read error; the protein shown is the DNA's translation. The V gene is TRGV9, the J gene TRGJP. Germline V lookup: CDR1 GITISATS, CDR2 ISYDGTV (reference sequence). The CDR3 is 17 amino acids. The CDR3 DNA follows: TGTGCCTTGTGGGACTCCGACCAAGAGTTGGGCAAAAAAATCAGGGTATTT. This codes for CALWDSDQELGKKIRVF.

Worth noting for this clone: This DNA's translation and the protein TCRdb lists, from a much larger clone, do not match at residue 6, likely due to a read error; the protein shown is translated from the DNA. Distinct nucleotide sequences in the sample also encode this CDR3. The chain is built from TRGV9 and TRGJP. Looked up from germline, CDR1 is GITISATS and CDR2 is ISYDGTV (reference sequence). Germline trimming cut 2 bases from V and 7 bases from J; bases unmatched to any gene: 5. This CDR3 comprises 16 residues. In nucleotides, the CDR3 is TGTGCCTTGTGGGAGGCTCGGGAGTTGGGCAAAAAAATCAAGGTATTT. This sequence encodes CALWEARELGKKIKVF.

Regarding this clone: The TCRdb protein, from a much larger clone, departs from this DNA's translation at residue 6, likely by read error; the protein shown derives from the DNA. CDR3 residues: CALWEASHYKKLF. Here the CDR3 DNA reads TGTGCCTTGTGGGAGGCGTCTCATTATAAGAAACTCTTT. The rearrangement uses TRGV9 and TRGJ1 or TRGJ2. The CDR3 runs to 13 residues. Trimming removed 2 bases from V and 5 bases from J; junction bases left unmatched: 6. From germline, CDR1 is GITISATS and CDR2 ISYDGTV (reference sequence).

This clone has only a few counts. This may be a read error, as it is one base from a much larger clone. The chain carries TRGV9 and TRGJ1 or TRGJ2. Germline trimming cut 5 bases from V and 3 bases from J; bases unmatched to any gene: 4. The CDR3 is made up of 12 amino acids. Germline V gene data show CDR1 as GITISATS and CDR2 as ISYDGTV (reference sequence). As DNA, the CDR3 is TGTGCCTTGTGGGGGCCTTATTATAAGAAACTCTTT. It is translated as CALWGPYYKKLF.

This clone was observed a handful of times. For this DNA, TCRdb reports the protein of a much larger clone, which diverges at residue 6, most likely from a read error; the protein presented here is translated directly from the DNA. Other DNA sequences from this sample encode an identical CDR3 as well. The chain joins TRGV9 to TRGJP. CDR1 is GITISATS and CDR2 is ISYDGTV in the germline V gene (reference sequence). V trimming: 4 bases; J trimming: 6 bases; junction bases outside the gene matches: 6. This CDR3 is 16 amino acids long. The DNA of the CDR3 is TGTGCCTTGTGGGAAGGAGGAGAGTTGGGCAAAAAAATCAAGGTATTT. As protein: CALWEGGELGKKIKVF.

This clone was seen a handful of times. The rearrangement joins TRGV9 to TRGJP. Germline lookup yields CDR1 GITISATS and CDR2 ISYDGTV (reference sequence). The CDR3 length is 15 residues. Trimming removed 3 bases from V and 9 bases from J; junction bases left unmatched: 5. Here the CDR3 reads CALWEMGLGKKIKVF. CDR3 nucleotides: TGTGCCTTGTGGGAGATGGGGTTGGGCAAAAAAATCAAGGTATTT.

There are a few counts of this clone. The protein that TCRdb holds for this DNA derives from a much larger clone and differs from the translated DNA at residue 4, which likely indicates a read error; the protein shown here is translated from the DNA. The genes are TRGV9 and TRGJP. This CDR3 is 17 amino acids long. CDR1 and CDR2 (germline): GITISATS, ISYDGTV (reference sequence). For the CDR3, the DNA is TGTGCCTTGCGGGAGGTGAGCGGCGAGTTGGGCAAAAAAATCAAGGTATTT. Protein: CALREVSGELGKKIKVF.

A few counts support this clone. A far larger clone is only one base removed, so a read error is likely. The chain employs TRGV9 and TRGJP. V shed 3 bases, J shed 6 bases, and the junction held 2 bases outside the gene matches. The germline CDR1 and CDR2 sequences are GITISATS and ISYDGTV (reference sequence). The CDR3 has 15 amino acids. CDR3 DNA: TGTGCCTTGTGGGAGATAGAGTTGGGCAAAAAAATCAAGGTATTT. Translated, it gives CALWEIELGKKIKVF.

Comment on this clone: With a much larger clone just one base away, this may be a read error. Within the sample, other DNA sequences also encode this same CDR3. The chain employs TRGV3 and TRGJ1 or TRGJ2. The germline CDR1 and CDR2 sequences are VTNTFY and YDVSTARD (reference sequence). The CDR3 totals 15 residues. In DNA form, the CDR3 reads TGCGCCACCTGGGACAATCAATCCGTTTATTATAAGAAACTCTTT. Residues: CATWDNQSVYYKKLF.

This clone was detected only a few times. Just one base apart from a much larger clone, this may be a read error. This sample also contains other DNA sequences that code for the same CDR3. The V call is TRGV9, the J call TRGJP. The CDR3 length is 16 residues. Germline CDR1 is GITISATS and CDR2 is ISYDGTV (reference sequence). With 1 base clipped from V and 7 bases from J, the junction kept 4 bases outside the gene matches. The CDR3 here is CALWEVGELGKKIKVF. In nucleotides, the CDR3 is TGTGCCTTGTGGGAGGTAGGCGAGTTGGGCAAAAAAATCAAGGTATTT.

The chain's CDR3 is CALWEVLPELGKKIKVF. The CDR3 DNA follows: TGTGCCTTGTGGGAGGTGCTCCCAGAGTTGGGCAAAAAAATCAAGGTATTT. This rearrangement joins TRGV9 to TRGJP. Germline trimming cut 0 bases from V and 6 bases from J; bases unmatched to any gene: 5. The CDR3 has 17 residues. Germline CDR1 and CDR2: GITISATS and ISYDGTV (reference sequence).